One and the same sample provided the 19 T cell receptor beta chains below, sequenced in a study of T cells in Graves' hyperthyroidism and ophthalmopathy. Regions amplified from RNA transcripts were the TCR beta CDR3 regions. Primed by the HTBI set, a first-round RT-PCR was run on the TCR CDR3. TCRdb reanalysed the multiplex PCR reads using MiXCR and keeps one entry per CDR3 protein. The sample lists about 720,000 distinct CDR3 sequences, roughly 15% occurring once. The material sequenced was blood. Every receptor here comes from a man aged 18 to 35 with Graves' hyperthyroidism.

The chain joins TRBV7-9 to TRBJ2-1; 13 bases map to TRBD2. Looked up from germline, CDR1 is SEHNR and CDR2 is FQNEAQ (reference sequence). CDR3 length equals 16 residues. Germline trimming cut 5 bases from V and 9 bases from J; bases unmatched to any gene: 10. DNA for the CDR3: TGTGCCAGCAGCCCGACTACTAGCGGGAGGGCCATTGAGCAGTTCTTC. It yields the protein CASSPTTSGRAIEQFF.

This clonotype has a count of ten or more. V and J are TRBV11-2 and TRBJ2-3; a weak D match, TRBD2 (6 bases). Germline loops: CDR1 SGHAT, CDR2 FQNNGV. Trimming removed 1 base from V and 2 bases from J, with 13 bases in between. The CDR3 length is 16 residues. As DNA, the CDR3 is TGTGCCAGCAGCTTAGCGGGACTGTCATACACAGATACGCAGTATTTT. It specifies CASSLAGLSYTDTQYF.

The chain carries TRBV7-2 and TRBJ1-2; possible D gene TRBD1, 5 bases. Germline assignment: CDR1 SGHTA and CDR2 FQGNSA. Trimming took 1 base from V and 1 from J, leaving 10 bases between them. This CDR3 comprises 15 residues. CDR3 protein: CASSLGQYLNYGYTF. The CDR3 coding sequence is TGTGCCAGCAGCTTAGGACAGTACCTTAACTATGGCTACACCTTC.

There are many counts of this clonotype. V gene TRBV20-1 combines with J gene TRBJ2-7; 9 bases line up with TRBD2. The CDR3 consists of 13 residues. Trimming removed 7 bases from V and 0 bases from J; junction bases left unmatched: 4. Germline assignment: CDR1 DFQATT and CDR2 SNEGSKA (reference sequence). The CDR3 nucleotides are TGCAGTGGATCGGGACTAGCCTCCTACGAGCAGTACTTC. This gives the protein CSGSGLASYEQYF.

The CDR3 protein is CAWGGGPGQPQHF. The CDR3 DNA is TGTGCCTGGGGTGGTGGCCCGGGTCAGCCCCAGCATTTT. The V and J genes are TRBV30 and TRBJ1-5; D gene ambiguous. The CDR3 spans 13 residues. Germline lookup yields CDR1 GTSNPN and CDR2 SVGIG (reference sequence). V lost 5 bases, J lost 6 bases, and 14 bases lay in between. The variable domain in full, with the rest retrieved from reference TRBV30 and TRBJ1-5, is SQTIHQWPATLVQPVGSPLSLECTVEGTSNPNLYWYRQAAGRGLQLLFYSVGIGQISSEVPQNLSASRPQDRQFILSSKKLLLSDSGFYLCAWGGGPGQPQHFGDGTRLSIL.

This clonotype was counted only a few times. V is TRBV10-3 and J is TRBJ1-3; 7 nucleotides agree with TRBD1. CDR1 ENHRY and CDR2 SYGVKD come from the germline V gene. Trimming cost V 5 bases and J 4 bases; bases outside gene matches: 8. The CDR3 is 15 residues long. CDR3 protein: CAISPTTGPGNTIYF. The CDR3 DNA reads TGTGCCATCAGTCCGACGACAGGGCCGGGAAACACCATATATTTT.

For this clonotype: A much larger clone differs from this one at a single base, so this may be a read error. V and J are TRBV6-9 and TRBJ1-5, with no clear D. The DNA matches TRBJ2-3 better at its end, which makes the J call doubtful. The CDR3 extends over 15 amino acids. CDR1 is MNHGY and CDR2 is SVAAGI in the germline V gene. CDR3 loop: CASSYVGYSNQPQYF. Written as DNA, the CDR3 is TGTGCCAGCAGTTACGTGGGCTATAGCAATCAGCCCCAGTATTTT.

This chain joins TRBV11-2 and TRBJ2-3; 7 nucleotides match TRBD2. Germline V CDR1 and CDR2: SGHAT, FQNNGV. Trimming took 0 bases from V and 7 from J; bases not matched to a gene: 4. CDR3 length: 14 amino acids. Here the CDR3 DNA reads TGTGCCAGCAGCTTAGAGGCGGGGGTACATACGCAGTATTTT. Its protein is CASSLEAGVHTQYF.

V and J are TRBV28 and TRBJ1-1, with D unresolved. Trimming cost V 5 bases and J 0 bases, with 13 bases left between them. The CDR3 is 15 amino acids. Germline V gene lookup returns CDR1 MDHEN and CDR2 SYDVKM. The DNA of the CDR3 is TGTGCCAGCAGTAGGACCGCACCCATGAACACTGAAGCTTTCTTT. Translating it yields CASSRTAPMNTEAFF. Combining the CDR3 with reference TRBV28 and TRBJ1-1 gives the whole variable domain DVKVTQSSRYLVKRTGEKVFLECVQDMDHENMFWYRQDPGLGLRLIYFSYDVKMKEKGDIPEGYSVSREKKERFSLILESASTNQTSMYLCASSRTAPMNTEAFFGQGTRLTVV.

This clonotype came up a few times. The chain uses TRBV15 and TRBJ2-7; D is unclear. Looked up from germline, CDR1 is LNHNV and CDR2 is YYDKDF (reference sequence). V lost 1 base to trimming and J lost 7 bases, with 8 bases between them. The length of the CDR3 is 12 residues. The CDR3 sequence: CATSRGSREQYF. CDR3 DNA sequence: TGTGCCACCAGCAGAGGCAGCCGGGAGCAGTACTTC.

Ten or more counts support this clonotype. The chain combines TRBV28 with TRBJ2-5; D call uncertain. The CDR3 sequence is 14 residues long. V shed 5 bases and J shed 0 bases, with 10 bases lying between them. CDR1 and CDR2 (germline): MDHEN, SYDVKM. CDR3 bases: TGTGCCAGCAGTGCGGAGAGGTACCAAGAGACCCAGTACTTC. Translation gives CASSAERYQETQYF.

This rearrangement joins TRBV28 to TRBJ2-2; no firm D call. Trimming stripped 6 bases from V and 7 bases from J, with 6 bases between. Germline assignment: CDR1 MDHEN and CDR2 SYDVKM. CDR3 length: 11 residues. The CDR3, as DNA: TGTGCCAGCAGATATGACGGGGAGCTGTTTTTT. Protein product: CASRYDGELFF.

The rearrangement uses TRBV27 and TRBJ2-4; 7 bases align to TRBD1. Losses at the gene ends were 7 bases for V and 4 bases for J; bases not matched to a gene: 4. The CDR3 loop spans 13 amino acids. Germline V gene lookup returns CDR1 MNHEY and CDR2 SMNVEV (reference sequence). CDR3 DNA: TGTGCCAGCATCGACAGGGTAAAAAACATTCAGTACTTC. It translates to CASIDRVKNIQYF.

The chain uses TRBV20-1 and TRBJ2-1, with a weak D call TRBD1 (5 bases). The CDR3 length is 15 residues. Trimming shortened V by 6 bases and J by 2 bases, and 17 bases separated the two germline ends. Per the germline V gene, CDR1 is DFQATT and CDR2 is SNEGSKA (reference sequence). CDR3 region: CSAYDRGEPYNEQFF. The CDR3, as DNA: TGCAGTGCGTACGACAGAGGCGAGCCCTACAATGAGCAGTTCTTC.

In this sample, this clonotype turned up a few times. The gene calls are TRBV4-1 and TRBJ2-1; TRBD2 aligns across 11 bases. Per germline, CDR1 MGHRA and CDR2 YSYEKL. This CDR3 has 17 amino acids. After removal of 1 base from V and 3 bases from J, the junction contained 5 bases not matched to a gene. CDR3 nucleotide sequence: TGCGCCAGCAGCCAAGTACTAGCGGGAGTTGTCTACAATGAGCAGTTCTTC. As protein: CASSQVLAGVVYNEQFF.

As concerns this clonotype: One end of the junction varies from germline; a read error may be responsible. The genes are TRBV25-1 and TRBJ2-7; D ambiguous. CDR3 length: 11 residues. Per germline, CDR1 MGHDK and CDR2 SYGVNS. The CDR3 nucleotides read TGTGCCGGCAGTGATGGGTACGAGCAGTACTTC. Translation: CAGSDGYEQYF.

This clonotype was observed many times. The rearrangement uses TRBV24-1 and TRBJ2-1; 10 bases match TRBD2. The germline CDR1 and CDR2 sequences are KGHDR and SFDVKD. CDR3 length: 15 residues. J gave up 5 bases and V 3 bases, and 3 bases lay outside the gene matches. CDR3 sequence reads: CATSDLAGVHNEQFF. As DNA, the CDR3 is TGTGCCACCAGTGATCTAGCGGGAGTTCACAATGAGCAGTTCTTC.

Ten or more counts support this clonotype. The V gene is TRBV28, the J gene TRBJ2-4; D possibly uses TRBD1 or TRBD2 (7 bases each). V lost 5 bases to trimming and J lost 6 bases, with 14 bases between them. This CDR3 is built from 14 residues. Germline CDR1 and CDR2: MDHEN and SYDVKM. The DNA for the CDR3 is TGTGCCAGCAGTCCACCAGGGGGGGTAAACATTCAGTACTTC. Protein sequence: CASSPPGGVNIQYF.

The gene calls are TRBV5-5 and TRBJ2-7; 7 positions match TRBD1. CDR1 is SGHKS and CDR2 is YYEKEE in the germline V gene (reference sequence). CDR3 length: 13 amino acids. Germline trimming cut 4 bases from V and 6 bases from J; bases unmatched to any gene: 7. In DNA, the CDR3 is TGTGCCAGCAGCCCACGACAGGGAGTCGAGCAGTACTTC. Its protein product is CASSPRQGVEQYF.